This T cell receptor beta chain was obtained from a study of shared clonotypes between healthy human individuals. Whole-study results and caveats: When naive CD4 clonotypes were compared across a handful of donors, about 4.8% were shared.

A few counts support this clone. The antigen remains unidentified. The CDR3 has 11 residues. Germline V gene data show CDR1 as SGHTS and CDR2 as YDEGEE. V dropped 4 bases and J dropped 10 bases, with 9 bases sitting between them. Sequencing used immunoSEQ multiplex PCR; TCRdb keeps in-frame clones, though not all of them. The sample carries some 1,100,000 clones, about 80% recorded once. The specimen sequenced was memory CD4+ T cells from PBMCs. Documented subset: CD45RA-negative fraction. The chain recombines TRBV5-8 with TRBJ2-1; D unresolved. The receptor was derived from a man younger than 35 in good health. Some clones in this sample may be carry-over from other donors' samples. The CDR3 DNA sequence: TGTGCCAGCAGCGGCCTGGGGGAGCAGTTCTTC. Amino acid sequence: CASSGLGEQFF.